The 14 T cell receptor beta chains below come from one sample, sequenced in a study of T-cell reconstitution after alpha-beta-depleted transplantation in children. A TCRbeta library incorporating unique molecular identifiers was prepared. TCRdb redid the calling of the PCR reads with MiXCR, one entry per CDR3 protein. Of about 600,000 distinct CDR3 sequences in the sample, under 12% were seen once. The specimen comprised PBMCs from the stem cell graft donor, sampled from the stem cell graft. The origin of the receptors is a human donor who donated a stem cell graft to a child with acute myeloid leukemia.

This clonotype turned up a few times. V gene TRBV6-2 or TRBV6-3 combines with J gene TRBJ2-3; D unclear. V gave up 6 bases and J gave up 6 bases, with 13 bases separating them. The CDR3 runs to 13 residues. The germline V gene has CDR1 MNHEY and CDR2 SVGEGT. The CDR3: CASSTIPTDTQYF. CDR3 DNA sequence: TGTGCCAGCAGCACCATCCCGACGGATACGCAGTATTTT.

Comments on this clonotype: At one end the junction does not follow the germline gene, possibly because of a read error. V is TRBV11-2 and J is TRBJ2-7; D not resolved. The CDR3 contains 14 residues. Germline assignment: CDR1 SGHAT and CDR2 FQNNGV. In DNA, the CDR3 is TGTGCCAGCAGCCCTCTTGAGAGTGCTCTCGAGCGGTACTTC. Its translation: CASSPLESALERYF. The full variable domain, its missing parts supplied by reference TRBV11-2 and TRBJ2-7, is EAGVAQSPRYKIIEKRQSVAFWCNPISGHATLYWYQQILGQGPKLLIQFQNNGVVDDSQLPKDRFSAERLKGVDSTLKIQPAKLEDSAVYLCASSPLESALERYFGPGTRLTVT.

Many counts were recorded for this clonotype. V gene TRBV6-1 combines with J gene TRBJ1-2; D remains unclear. Per germline, CDR1 MNHNS and CDR2 SASEGT. Trimming cost V 5 bases and J 8 bases, with 18 bases left between them. This CDR3 is built from 14 residues. The CDR3 here is CASSPGDMLRGYTF. CDR3 coding DNA: TGTGCCAGCAGTCCTGGAGACATGCTTAGGGGCTACACCTTC.

The chain combines TRBV20-1 with TRBJ2-7; 12 bases map to TRBD1. The V gene end was trimmed by 6 bases and the J gene end by 7 bases; junction bases not matched to a gene: 13. CDR1 is DFQATT and CDR2 is SNEGSKA in the germline V gene (reference sequence). There are 15 residues in the CDR3. The CDR3, as DNA: TGCAGTGCCGAAATGCCCGGGACAGGGGGCGGGGAGCAGTACTTC. It encodes CSAEMPGTGGGEQYF.

This clonotype was counted many times. This chain uses TRBV4-3 with TRBJ2-7; maybe TRBD2 (5 bases). This CDR3 contains 13 residues. CDR1 is LGHNA and CDR2 is YSLEER in the germline V gene. The ends were cut back, 5 bases at V and 5 bases at J, with 13 bases in the middle. As DNA, the CDR3 is TGCGCCAGCAGCGAACAGCCGGGAAACGAGCAGTACTTC. Translation gives CASSEQPGNEQYF.

This clonotype was seen at least ten times. The chain couples TRBV29-1 to TRBJ2-5, with D tentatively TRBD2 (5 bases). V lost 7 bases and J 5 bases, leaving 14 bases between the germline ends. In germline, CDR1 is SQVTM, CDR2 ANQGSEA. The CDR3 loop spans 12 amino acids. CDR3 in DNA: TGCAGCGCCGAGGGCAGGTGGGAGACCCAGTACTTC. Its protein product is CSAEGRWETQYF.

This chain links TRBV29-1 with TRBJ2-1; D may correspond to TRBD1 or TRBD2 (6 bases each). The length of the CDR3 is 13 residues. The germline CDR1 and CDR2 sequences are SQVTM and ANQGSEA. V was clipped by 1 base and J by 8 bases, with 12 bases between them. The CDR3 coding sequence is TGCAGCGTTGAAGGGGGGGACAACGATGAGCAGTTCTTC. Amino acid sequence: CSVEGGDNDEQFF.

The chain has TRBV5-1 and TRBJ2-5; 9 positions agree with TRBD1. V trimming: 5 bases; J trimming: 1 base; junction bases outside the gene matches: 12. CDR1 is SGHRS, CDR2 YFSETQ, per germline. This CDR3 region has 17 residues. DNA for the CDR3: TGCGCCAGCAGACAGACCGGGACAGGGATTTCCCAAGAGACCCAGTACTTC. Translated: CASRQTGTGISQETQYF.

V usage is TRBV12-3 or TRBV12-4 and J usage is TRBJ2-1; 8 bases line up with TRBD2. The J segment lost 0 bases and the V segment lost 4 bases, leaving 8 bases of the junction unmatched. The CDR3 has 17 residues. The CDR3 DNA follows: TGTGCCAGCAGTTCGCCTAGCGGGCCTAGCTCCTACAATGAGCAGTTCTTC. Translation: CASSSPSGPSSYNEQFF.

The genes are TRBV29-1 and TRBJ2-1; D unclear. The V gene lost 4 bases and the J gene lost 6 bases, with 7 bases spanning the gap. The CDR3 totals 11 residues. In germline, CDR1 is SQVTM, CDR2 ANQGSEA. This chain's CDR3 is CSVADPNEQFF. As DNA, the CDR3 is TGCAGCGTTGCGGACCCCAATGAGCAGTTCTTC.

The V gene is TRBV12-3 or TRBV12-4, the J gene TRBJ1-4, with a possible D match to TRBD1 (5 bases). The CDR3 covers 14 residues. The V and J ends lost 6 bases and 5 bases respectively, with 13 bases between them. This CDR3 reads CASRTGTSNEKLFF. In nucleotides, the CDR3 is TGTGCCAGCAGAACCGGGACGAGCAATGAAAAACTGTTTTTT.

This clonotype was seen a handful of times. This sequence joins TRBV12-3 or TRBV12-4 and TRBJ1-1, with 11 positions matching TRBD1. CDR3 length: 16 residues. V trimming: 5 bases; J trimming: 4 bases; junction bases outside the gene matches: 9. CDR3 bases: TGTGCCAGCAGTCTCGGACAGGGGGCGAGTGGCACTGAAGCTTTCTTT. Residues: CASSLGQGASGTEAFF.

Ten or more counts support this clonotype. The CDR3 spells CASSQSSTSGFYEQYF. The DNA of the CDR3 is TGCGCCAGCAGCCAGTCGAGCACTAGCGGCTTCTACGAGCAGTACTTC. The J gene is TRBJ2-7, the V gene TRBV4-3; TRBD2 matches 8 bases. The CDR3 runs 16 residues. The germline CDR1 and CDR2 sequences are LGHNA and YSLEER. The V gene end was trimmed by 3 bases and the J gene end by 3 bases; junction bases not matched to a gene: 10.

This clonotype was counted only a few times. The chain uses TRBV20-1 and TRBJ2-7; D gene unclear. This CDR3 contains 12 residues. Germline V lookup: CDR1 DFQATT, CDR2 SNEGSKA (reference sequence). V was pared by 6 bases and J by 7 bases, with 16 bases between. The CDR3 DNA sequence: TGCAGTGCCCGAGCCCTTCATGGGGAGCAGTACTTC. Protein sequence: CSARALHGEQYF.